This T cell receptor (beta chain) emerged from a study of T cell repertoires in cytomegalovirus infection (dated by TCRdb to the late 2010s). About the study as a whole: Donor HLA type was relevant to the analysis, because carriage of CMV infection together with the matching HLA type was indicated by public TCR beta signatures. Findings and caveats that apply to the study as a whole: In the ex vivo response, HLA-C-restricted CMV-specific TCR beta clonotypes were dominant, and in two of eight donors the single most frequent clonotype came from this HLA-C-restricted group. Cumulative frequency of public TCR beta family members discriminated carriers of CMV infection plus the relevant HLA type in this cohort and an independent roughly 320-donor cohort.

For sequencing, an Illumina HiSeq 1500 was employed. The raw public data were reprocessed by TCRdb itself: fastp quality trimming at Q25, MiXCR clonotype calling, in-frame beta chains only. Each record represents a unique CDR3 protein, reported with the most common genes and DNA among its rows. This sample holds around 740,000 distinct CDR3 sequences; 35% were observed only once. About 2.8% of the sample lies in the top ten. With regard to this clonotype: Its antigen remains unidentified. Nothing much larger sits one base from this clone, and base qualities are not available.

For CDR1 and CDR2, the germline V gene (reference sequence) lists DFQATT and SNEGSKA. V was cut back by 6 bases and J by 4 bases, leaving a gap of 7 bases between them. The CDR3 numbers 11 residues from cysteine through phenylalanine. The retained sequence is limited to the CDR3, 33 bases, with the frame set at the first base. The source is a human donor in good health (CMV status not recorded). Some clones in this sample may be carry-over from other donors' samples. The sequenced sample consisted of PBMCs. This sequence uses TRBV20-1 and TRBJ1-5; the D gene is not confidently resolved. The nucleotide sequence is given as TGCAGTGCGCGAAGTAATCAGCCCCAGCATTTT. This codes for CSARSNQPQHF.